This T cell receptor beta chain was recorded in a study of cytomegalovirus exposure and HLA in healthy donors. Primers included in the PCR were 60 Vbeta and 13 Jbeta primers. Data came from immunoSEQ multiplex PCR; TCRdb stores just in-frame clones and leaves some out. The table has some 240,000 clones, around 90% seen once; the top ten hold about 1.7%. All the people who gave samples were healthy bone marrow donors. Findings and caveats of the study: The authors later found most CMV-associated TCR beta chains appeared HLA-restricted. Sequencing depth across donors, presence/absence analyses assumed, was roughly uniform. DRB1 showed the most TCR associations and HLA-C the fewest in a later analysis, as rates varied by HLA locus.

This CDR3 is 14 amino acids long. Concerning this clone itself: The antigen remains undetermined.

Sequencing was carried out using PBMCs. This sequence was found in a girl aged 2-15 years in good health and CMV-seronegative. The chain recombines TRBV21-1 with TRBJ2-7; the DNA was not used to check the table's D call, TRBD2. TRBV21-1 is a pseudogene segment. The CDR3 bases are TGTGCCAGCAGCAAGCTAGCGGGGGCCTACGAGCAGTACTTC. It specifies CASSKLAGAYEQYF.